These 27 T cell receptor beta chains were sequenced from one sample in a study of T-cell memory formation after mild COVID-19. TCRdb passed the 5' RACE reads through MiXCR, listing each CDR3 protein once. In the table there are 350,000 to 450,000 distinct CDR3 sequences, around 28% of which are singletons. Sequencing input: PBMCs or a T cell subset sorted from them (not recorded which). The receptors derive from an adult woman who had mild COVID-19 (a few samples of this study predate the infection). Cell type and time point are not known.

This chain joins TRBV12-3 or TRBV12-4 and TRBJ2-1, with TRBD2 identical over 10 bases. V lost 5 bases and J lost 1; bases outside the gene matches: 11. CDR3 size: 18 residues. The CDR3 DNA reads as TGTGCCAGCAGTCGATCTCCGGGACTAGCGAATTCCTACAATGAGCAGTTCTTC. It specifies CASSRSPGLANSYNEQFF.

The rearrangement links TRBV2 to TRBJ1-1; D might be TRBD1 (5 bases). Germline values: CDR1 SNHLY, CDR2 FYNNEI. Trimming cost V 1 base and J 1 base, with 7 bases left between them. CDR3 length equals 14 residues. This CDR3 is CASSEDQGNTEAFF. The CDR3 nucleotides read TGTGCCAGCAGTGAAGATCAGGGGAACACTGAAGCTTTCTTT.

The chain employs TRBV12-3 or TRBV12-4 and TRBJ2-7; 11 nucleotides align to TRBD1. V lost 7 bases to trimming and J lost 2 bases; unmatched junction nucleotides: 4. The CDR3 spans 14 residues. The CDR3 sequence: CASTWDRGAYEQYF. The DNA of the CDR3 is TGTGCCAGCACCTGGGACAGGGGGGCCTACGAGCAGTACTTC.

This clonotype was seen a few times. V and J are TRBV4-3 and TRBJ2-3; TRBD2 agrees at 10 bases. The CDR3 runs 15 residues. Germline V gene lookup returns CDR1 LGHNA and CDR2 YSLEER. The J segment lost 3 bases and the V segment lost 2 bases, leaving 2 bases of the junction unmatched. As DNA, the CDR3 is TGCGCCAGCAGCCAATCTAGCGGGAGAACAGATACGCAGTATTTT. Its protein product is CASSQSSGRTDTQYF.

CDR3: CASSDTGNNEQFF. DNA of the CDR3: TGTGCCAGCAGCGATACAGGGAACAATGAGCAGTTCTTC. J is TRBJ2-1 and V is TRBV4-2; weak D call: TRBD1 (6 bases). CDR1 and CDR2 from the germline V gene are LGHNA and YNFKEQ. The V end was cut by 5 bases, the J end by 5 bases, with 10 bases between. CDR3 length: 13 residues.

The chain combines TRBV7-9 with TRBJ2-1, with 7 positions matching TRBD2. Looked up from germline, CDR1 is SEHNR and CDR2 is FQNEAQ (reference sequence). Trimming cost V 5 bases and J 2 bases; bases outside gene matches: 9. The CDR3 extends over 16 amino acids. CDR3 nucleotide sequence: TGTGCCAGCAGCCCGAGTAGTGGGAGGGCCTACAATGAGCAGTTCTTC. Its translation: CASSPSSGRAYNEQFF.

This clonotype was seen a handful of times. The V call is TRBV23-1, the J call TRBJ2-7; D ambiguous. TRBV23-1 is flagged as an ORF with uncertain function. V was trimmed by 3 bases and J by 4 bases, leaving 7 bases between them. CDR3 length equals 12 residues. As DNA, the CDR3 is TGCGCCAGCAGTCACCGGAGATACGAGCAGTACTTC. This translates into CASSHRRYEQYF.

This clonotype has a handful of counts. The V call is TRBV5-1, the J call TRBJ2-1; the D is unclear. CDR1 and CDR2 (germline): SGHRS, YFSETQ. Trimming pared 0 bases from V and 8 bases from J, leaving 6 bases between. This CDR3 contains 12 residues. CDR3 coding DNA: TGCGCCAGCAGCTTGGAGGGATATGAGCAGTTCTTC. It translates to CASSLEGYEQFF. Combining the CDR3 with reference TRBV5-1 and TRBJ2-1 gives the whole variable domain KAGVTQTPRYLIKTRGQQVTLSCSPISGHRSVSWYQQTPGQGLQFLFEYFSETQRNKGNFPGRFSGRQFSNSRSEMNVSTLELGDSALYLCASSLEGYEQFFGPGTRLTVL.

The CDR3 DNA reads as TGTGCCAGCAGCGAGCAGGGGAGTATGAACACCGGGGAGCTGTTTTTT. Amino acid sequence: CASSEQGSMNTGELFF. V usage is TRBV9 and J usage is TRBJ2-2; D might be TRBD1 (6 bases). The CDR3 totals 16 residues. Germline V CDR1 and CDR2: SGDLS, YYNGEE. Trimming took off 3 bases at V and 1 base at J, with 13 bases between the two ends.

CDR3: CASSFTSATTYEQYF. DNA for the CDR3: TGTGCCAGCAGCTTCACTAGCGCGACCACCTACGAGCAGTACTTC. This sequence joins TRBV11-3 and TRBJ2-7; 7 bases align to TRBD2. Germline CDR1 and CDR2: SGHNT and YENEEA. After removal of 3 bases from V and 2 bases from J, the junction contained 7 bases not matched to a gene. The CDR3 extends over 15 amino acids. Combining the CDR3 with reference TRBV11-3 and TRBJ2-7 gives the whole variable domain EAGVVQSPRYKIIEKKQPVAFWCNPISGHNTLYWYLQNLGQGPELLIRYENEEAVDDSQLPKDRFSAERLKGVDSTLKIQPAELGDSAVYLCASSFTSATTYEQYFGPGTRLTVT.

The V and J genes are TRBV9 and TRBJ2-6, with a possible D match to TRBD1 (5 bases). Trimming left V 1 base short and J 2 bases short, with 16 bases between. Germline V gene data show CDR1 as SGDLS and CDR2 as YYNGEE. The CDR3 is 18 amino acids. The CDR3 region is CASSVFGAPVPGANVLTF. CDR3 coding DNA: TGTGCCAGCAGCGTATTTGGGGCTCCGGTCCCTGGGGCCAACGTCCTGACTTTC.

The chain employs TRBV12-3 or TRBV12-4 and TRBJ2-3, with 8 bases fitting TRBD2. The CDR3 is 15 residues long. Trimming removed 6 bases from V and 5 bases from J; junction bases left unmatched: 10. The CDR3 DNA sequence: TGTGCCAGCAGCCCTATAGCGGGGACTGGAGATACGCAGTATTTT. This sequence encodes CASSPIAGTGDTQYF.

This clonotype was observed a few times. The V call is TRBV29-1, the J call TRBJ2-3; TRBD2 aligns across 8 bases. Germline values: CDR1 SQVTM, CDR2 ANQGSEA. The CDR3 sequence is 15 residues long. The junction had 9 bases not matched to a gene; V was cut back by 4 bases and J by 3 bases. CDR3 sequence reads: CSVGLLAAGTDTQYF. CDR3 nucleotide sequence: TGCAGCGTTGGGCTACTAGCGGCTGGGACAGATACGCAGTATTTT.

This clonotype was detected only a few times. The chain joins TRBV7-2 to TRBJ2-4; perhaps TRBD2 as D (6 bases). Germline values: CDR1 SGHTA, CDR2 FQGNSA. Trimming took off 1 base at V and 7 bases at J, with 8 bases between the two ends. CDR3 size: 13 residues. CDR3 in DNA: TGTGCCAGCAGCTTAGATGGGGGGAACATTCAGTACTTC. It encodes CASSLDGGNIQYF.

This chain links TRBV18 with TRBJ1-2; no definite D call. The CDR3 is 13 residues long. Trimming pared 5 bases from V and 2 bases from J, leaving 9 bases between. CDR1 is KGHSH and CDR2 is LQKENI in the germline V gene. CDR3 nucleotides: TGTGCCAGCTCAAGCATCTTGAACTATGGCTACACCTTC. Encoded protein: CASSSILNYGYTF.

This chain connects TRBV6-5 to TRBJ2-3; 7 bases line up with TRBD1. J was trimmed by 2 bases and V by 2 bases; bases with no gene match: 4. CDR1 and CDR2 (germline): MNHEY, SVGAGI. The length of the CDR3 is 15 residues. The CDR3 reads CASSYEGAYTDTQYF. As DNA, the CDR3 is TGTGCCAGCAGTTACGAGGGGGCATACACAGATACGCAGTATTTT.

This chain connects TRBV29-1 to TRBJ2-7; possibly TRBD1 or TRBD2 for D (5 bases each). V lost 2 bases, J lost 2 bases, and 13 bases lay in between. Germline V gene data show CDR1 as SQVTM and CDR2 as ANQGSEA. The CDR3 has 14 amino acids. This chain's CDR3 is CSVELRGSPYEQYF. The CDR3, as DNA: TGCAGCGTTGAATTGAGGGGCAGTCCCTACGAGCAGTACTTC.

V gene TRBV2 combines with J gene TRBJ2-2, with a possible D match to TRBD2 (5 bases). Trimming pared 8 bases from V and 4 bases from J, leaving 8 bases between. Germline V gene lookup returns CDR1 SNHLY and CDR2 FYNNEI. This CDR3 has 12 amino acids. This CDR3 is CASPGSTGELFF. The CDR3 region has the DNA TGTGCCAGCCCGGGAAGCACCGGGGAGCTGTTTTTT.

The gene calls are TRBV30 and TRBJ2-2; D unresolved. The V gene lost 0 bases and the J gene lost 5 bases, with 7 bases spanning the gap. Germline V CDR1 and CDR2: GTSNPN, SVGIG (reference sequence). The CDR3 spans 13 residues. The CDR3, as DNA: TGTGCCTGGAGTGTCTGGGGAACCGGGGAGCTGTTTTTT. Translation gives CAWSVWGTGELFF. Complete variable domain (other parts from reference TRBV30 and TRBJ2-2): SQTIHQWPATLVQPVGSPLSLECTVEGTSNPNLYWYRQAAGRGLQLLFYSVGIGQISSEVPQNLSASRPQDRQFILSSKKLLLSDSGFYLCAWSVWGTGELFFGEGSRLTVL.

The chain joins TRBV12-3 or TRBV12-4 to TRBJ1-3, with 8 bases identical to TRBD1. CDR3 size: 15 residues. The V segment lost 7 bases and the J segment 4 bases; nucleotides outside the gene matches: 9. The DNA for the CDR3 is TGTGCCAGCACCGAGGACAGGGCCGTAGGAAACACCATATATTTT. The encoded protein is CASTEDRAVGNTIYF.

The rearrangement links TRBV11-3 to TRBJ1-1; D is perhaps TRBD1 (5 bases). CDR3 length equals 14 residues. V lost 4 bases and J 1 base, leaving 10 bases between the germline ends. The germline gives CDR1 SGHNT, CDR2 YENEEA. The CDR3 loop reads CASSSRGTNTEAFF. The CDR3 DNA reads as TGTGCCAGCAGCTCCCGGGGGACGAACACTGAAGCTTTCTTT.

This chain links TRBV4-1 with TRBJ2-2; 8 positions match TRBD2. Per germline, CDR1 MGHRA and CDR2 YSYEKL. The CDR3 length is 16 residues. Losses at the gene ends were 2 bases for V and 1 base for J; bases not matched to a gene: 3. CDR3 DNA: TGCGCCAGCAGCCAAACGAGCGGGGGGAACACCGGGGAGCTGTTTTTT. It encodes CASSQTSGGNTGELFF.

This clonotype was seen at least ten times. V is TRBV5-1 and J is TRBJ2-1; D unresolved. Trimming shortened V by 0 bases and J by 3 bases, and 13 bases separated the two germline ends. CDR1 and CDR2 (germline): SGHRS, YFSETQ. CDR3 length equals 16 residues. CDR3 amino acids: CASSLEAHGGYNEQFF. CDR3 bases: TGCGCCAGCAGCTTGGAGGCCCATGGCGGCTACAATGAGCAGTTCTTC.

This chain connects TRBV11-3 to TRBJ2-7, with unresolved D. Trimming shortened V by 3 bases and J by 3 bases, and 9 bases separated the two germline ends. This CDR3 comprises 13 residues. The V gene's germline CDR1 is SGHNT and CDR2 YENEEA. DNA of the CDR3: TGTGCCAGCAGCTTTGTCACAGTCTACGAGCAGTACTTC. Protein product: CASSFVTVYEQYF. The full variable domain, with the rest looked up from reference TRBV11-3 and TRBJ2-7, is EAGVVQSPRYKIIEKKQPVAFWCNPISGHNTLYWYLQNLGQGPELLIRYENEEAVDDSQLPKDRFSAERLKGVDSTLKIQPAELGDSAVYLCASSFVTVYEQYFGPGTRLTVT.

This chain joins TRBV29-1 and TRBJ1-4; 7 bases align to TRBD1. V shed 8 bases, J shed 7 bases, and the junction held 7 bases outside the gene matches. Germline V gene data show CDR1 as SQVTM and CDR2 as ANQGSEA. CDR3 length: 12 amino acids. The CDR3 here is CSTTGLGEKLFF. CDR3 DNA sequence: TGCAGCACGACAGGGCTGGGTGAAAAACTGTTTTTT.

This clonotype was observed a handful of times. This chain links TRBV27 with TRBJ2-7, with 9 bases matching TRBD2. J gave up 2 bases and V 0 bases, and 5 bases lay outside the gene matches. This CDR3 is built from 16 residues. Per germline, CDR1 MNHEY and CDR2 SMNVEV (reference sequence). The CDR3 sequence: CASSLSRTSVTYEQYF. The CDR3 DNA follows: TGTGCCAGCAGTTTATCTAGGACTAGCGTGACCTACGAGCAGTACTTC.

This clonotype showed up just a few times. This sequence joins TRBV3-1 and TRBJ2-2; D is undetermined. The CDR3 covers 15 residues. Trimming cost V 0 bases and J 6 bases, with 11 bases left between them. Germline CDR1 LGHDT, CDR2 YNNKEL (reference sequence). This chain's CDR3 is CASSQEPMGSGELFF. In DNA form, the CDR3 reads TGTGCCAGCAGCCAAGAACCTATGGGATCCGGGGAGCTGTTTTTT.